This is a list of T cell receptor beta chains from one sample in a study of CD8+CD57+ T cells in acquired aplastic anemia. TCRdb re-called the reads through MiXCR, storing one row per CDR3 protein. In the table there are roughly 250,000 distinct CDR3 sequences, about 80% of which are singletons. The sample taken for sequencing was sorted CD4+, CD8+, or CD8+CD57+ T cells (not recorded which) from PBMCs. These TCRs come from a human donor with aplastic anemia. Both conserved end residues are part of each CDR3. D genes are given only for firm matches. Only part of the rows carry a size: once, few, many, or a class if the clone is expanded.

>13|once|TRBJ1-2|.|TRBV4-1
CASSQAEVGGPHF
TGCGCCAGCAGCCAAGCGGAGGTCGGGGGTCCCCACTTC
>16|.|TRBJ2-3|.|TRBV4-1
CASRGQLDPSTDTQYF
TGCGCCAGCAGAGGACAGTTAGACCCTAGCACAGATACGCAGTATTTT
>14|.|TRBJ1-1|.|TRBV2
CASGDGGTDTQDFF
TGTGCCAGCGGCGACGGGGGCACAGATACGCAGGATTTTTTC
>15|.|TRBJ2-7|TRBD1|TRBV4-2
CASSPRDRESYEQYF
TGTGCCAGCAGCCCCCGGGACAGGGAATCCTACGAGCAGTACTTC
>15|.|TRBJ1-6|.|TRBV2
CASSLALQWNPPTHF
TGTGCCAGCAGCTTAGCGTTACAGTGGAATCCACCCACCCACTTT
>15|.|TRBJ2-5|TRBD2|TRBV9
CASSVGGIRNETQYF
TGCGCCAGCAGCGTGGGGGGGATTCGTAATGAAACACAGTACTTC
>14|many|TRBJ2-1|TRBD1|TRBV6-2/TRBV6-3
CASSRQGASNEQFF
TGTGCCAGCAGCCGACAGGGGGCCTCCAATGAGCAGTTCTTC
>15|.|TRBJ2-5|.|TRBV7-9
CASSFARRTKGTQYF
TGTGCCAGCAGCTTTGCCCGCAGGACAAAAGGGACCCAGTACTTC
>15|.|TRBJ2-5|TRBD1|TRBV7-8
CASSFIRGSGETQYF
TGTGCCAGCAGCTTTATCAGGGGGTCAGGGGAGACCCAATACTTC
>14|.|TRBJ2-3|.|TRBV7-9
CASSLAEGRYTSYF
TGTGCCAGCAGCTTGGCGGAGGGCCGCTATACTTCGTATTTT
>16|once|TRBJ2-5|.|TRBV20-1
CSARNREKWRWETQYF
TGCAGTGCTAGAAACAGAGAGAAGTGGCGGTGGGAGACCCAGTACTTC
>15|.|TRBJ2-3|TRBD1|TRBV10-3
CAISGGQGGTDTQYF
TGTGCCATCAGTGGGGGACAGGGGGGCACAGATACGCAGTATTTT
>12|once|TRBJ2-3|.|TRBV11-3
CASSLDFTAQYF
TGTGCCAGCAGCTTAGATTTCACAGCGCAGTATTTT
>14|.|TRBJ2-5|.|TRBV11-2
CATSILSSQETQYF
TGTGCCACCAGCATTCTTTCCAGCCAAGAGACCCAGTACTTC
>14|.|TRBJ2-3|.|TRBV7-8
CASSLSGGGDTEHF
TGTGCCAGCAGCTTATCAGGAGGTGGGGATACTGAGCATTTT
>14|.|TRBJ2-3|TRBD2|TRBV4-3
CAWRLAGGPDTQYF
TGCGCTTGGCGCTTAGCGGGAGGTCCCGATACGCAGTATTTT
>14|.|TRBJ2-5|.|TRBV7-8
CASSIGTEEETQYF
TGTGCCAGCAGCATAGGCACAGAGGAAGAGACCCAGTACTTC
>15|.|TRBJ1-1|.|TRBV9
CASGLALKSQYFAFF
TGTGCCAGCGGCTTAGCTCTGAAAAGTCAGTACTTCGCTTTCTTT
>16|.|TRBJ2-1|TRBD2|TRBV5-6
CASSLERAGDYNEQFF
TGTGCCAGCAGCCTAGAGAGGGCGGGGGACTACAATGAGCAGTTCTTC
>15|many|TRBJ1-1|.|TRBV28
CASSPSTGRYTEAFF
TGTGCCAGCAGTCCATCGACAGGAAGGTACACTGAAGCTTTCTTT
>13|.|TRBJ2-7|.|TRBV20-1
CSAKERQDYEQYF
TGCAGTGCTAAAGAGAGACAGGACTACGAGCAGTACTTC
>13|.|TRBJ2-1|.|TRBV10-2
CASSGWPNDEQFF
TGTGCCAGCAGTGGATGGCCCAACGATGAGCAGTTCTTC
>11|.|TRBJ1-1|.|TRBV20-1
CSARGPLRAFF
TGCAGTGCTAGAGGACCACTTCGGGCTTTCTTT
>16|.|TRBJ1-4|.|TRBV10-2
CASSESVRRREEKLFF
TGCGCCAGCAGTGAGTCAGTTCGCAGGAGAGAGGAAAAACTGTTTTTT
>15|few|TRBJ2-7|TRBD2|TRBV2
CAADQGRGLSYEQYF
TGTGCCGCAGACCAAGGGCGGGGACTAAGCTACGAGCAGTACTTC
>14|many|TRBJ1-4|.|TRBV6-1
CASSDGQENEKLFF
TGTGCCAGCAGTGACGGGCAGGAGAATGAAAAACTGTTTTTT
>16|few|TRBJ2-3|.|TRBV10-3
CAISESSGEDTDTQYF
TGTGCCATCAGTGAGTCTTCAGGAGAAGACACAGATACGCAGTATTTT
>12|.|TRBJ1-2|.|TRBV20-1
CSAIRGSYGYTF
TGCAGTGCTATTCGGGGGAGCTATGGCTACACCTTC